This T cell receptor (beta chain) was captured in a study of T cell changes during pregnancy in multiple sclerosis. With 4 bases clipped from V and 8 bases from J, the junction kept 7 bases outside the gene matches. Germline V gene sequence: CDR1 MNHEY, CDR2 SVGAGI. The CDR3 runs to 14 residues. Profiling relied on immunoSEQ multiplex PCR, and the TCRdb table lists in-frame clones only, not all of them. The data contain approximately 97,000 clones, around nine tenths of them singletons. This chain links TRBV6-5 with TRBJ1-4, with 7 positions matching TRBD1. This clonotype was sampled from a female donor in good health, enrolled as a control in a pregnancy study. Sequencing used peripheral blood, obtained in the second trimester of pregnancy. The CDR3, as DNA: TGTGCCAGCAGTTCGACAGGGTTAAAAGAAAAACTGTTTTTT. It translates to CASSSTGLKEKLFF.